These 27 T cell receptor beta chains originate from one sample sequenced in a study of T-cell reconstitution after alpha-beta-depleted transplantation in children. Unique molecular identifiers were built into the TCRbeta library. From the PCR reads, TCRdb called clonotypes with MiXCR, one entry per CDR3 protein. Altogether some 140,000 distinct CDR3 sequences are present, 9.7% being singletons, with the ten largest covering about 25%. Specimen: PBMCs, mostly from graft donor cells, collected 180 days after TCRalphabeta/CD19-depleted stem cell transplant. The source is a girl under three years old who had a stem cell transplant for combined immunodeficiency, so the T cells may come from the graft donor.

This clonotype was seen many times. This chain connects TRBV18 to TRBJ2-7; no definite D call. This CDR3 spans 13 amino acids. The V end was cut by 3 bases, the J end by 5 bases, with 11 bases between. Germline lookup yields CDR1 KGHSH and CDR2 LQKENI. CDR3 sequence (DNA): TGTGCCAGCTCACCTCAGGCCCACCACGAGCAGTACTTC. Its translation: CASSPQAHHEQYF.

The V gene is TRBV5-5, the J gene TRBJ2-7; 9 bases align to TRBD1. CDR3 size: 15 residues. The trim removed 0 bases at V and 2 bases at J, leaving 3 bases unmatched. Germline assignment: CDR1 SGHKS and CDR2 YYEKEE (reference sequence). The CDR3 DNA sequence: TGTGCCAGCAGCTTGGGGACAGGGGTACCCTACGAGCAGTACTTC. Its translation is CASSLGTGVPYEQYF.

The J gene is TRBJ1-6, the V gene TRBV12-3 or TRBV12-4; D not resolved. V shed 6 bases and J shed 4 bases, with 13 bases lying between them. The CDR3 is 15 amino acids. The CDR3 protein is CASSPISGYNSPLHF. Written as DNA, the CDR3 is TGTGCCAGCAGCCCCATCTCGGGTTATAATTCACCCCTCCACTTT.

The gene calls are TRBV5-4 and TRBJ2-2, with a weak D call TRBD1 (6 bases). CDR3 size: 15 residues. V was clipped by 3 bases and J by 5 bases, with 14 bases between them. Germline V gives CDR1 SGHNT, CDR2 YYREEE (reference sequence). CDR3 sequence: CASSSGQLRTGELFF. CDR3 coding DNA: TGTGCCAGCAGCTCCGGACAGTTGCGGACCGGGGAGCTGTTTTTT.

A few counts support this clonotype. The chain joins TRBV20-1 to TRBJ1-4, with 7 bases matching TRBD1. Germline CDR1 is DFQATT and CDR2 is SNEGSKA (reference sequence). V was clipped by 3 bases and J by 5 bases; unmatched bases: 6. The CDR3 is 14 amino acids. CDR3 residues: CSARTGLGNEKLFF. The CDR3 DNA sequence: TGCAGTGCTAGGACAGGGCTAGGAAATGAAAAACTGTTTTTT.

This clonotype was detected many times. V is TRBV20-1 and J is TRBJ2-7; 10 bases map to TRBD2. From germline, CDR1 is DFQATT and CDR2 SNEGSKA (reference sequence). The CDR3 is made up of 16 amino acids. Trimming removed 3 bases from V and 1 base from J; junction bases left unmatched: 9. The CDR3 spells CSASPLGTSASYEQYF. CDR3 in DNA: TGCAGTGCTAGTCCCCTCGGGACTAGCGCATCCTACGAGCAGTACTTC.

This chain connects TRBV3-1 to TRBJ2-3; 12 bases are a match to TRBD2. Germline V lookup: CDR1 LGHDT, CDR2 YNNKEL (reference sequence). The CDR3 totals 16 residues. Trimming at V came to 4 bases and at J to 2 bases, leaving 4 bases not matched to a gene. The CDR3 region has the DNA TGTGCCAGCAGCCCTAGCGGGAGGGTCCCCACAGATACGCAGTATTTT. Its translation is CASSPSGRVPTDTQYF.

In its sample, this clonotype was seen a few times. The chain is built from TRBV10-3 and TRBJ2-5; possible D gene TRBD1, 5 bases. Germline V CDR1 and CDR2: ENHRY, SYGVKD. The CDR3 sequence is 15 residues long. Trimming left V 8 bases short and J 1 base short, with 17 bases between. The CDR3 sequence is CAIGRGLRGQETQYF. CDR3 nucleotide sequence: TGTGCCATCGGTAGGGGTCTTAGAGGCCAAGAGACCCAGTACTTC.

The genes are TRBV4-3 and TRBJ2-1, with a weak D call TRBD1 (6 bases). The CDR3 runs 15 residues. Trimming stripped 4 bases from V and 0 bases from J, with 10 bases between. Germline CDR1 and CDR2: LGHNA and YSLEER. Here the CDR3 reads CASSPRDTSYNEQFF. As DNA, the CDR3 is TGCGCCAGCAGCCCCAGGGACACCTCCTACAATGAGCAGTTCTTC.

The rearrangement uses TRBV29-1 and TRBJ2-2, with 10 positions matching TRBD2. The junction had 7 bases not matched to a gene; V was cut back by 3 bases and J by 6 bases. The CDR3 is 15 residues long. Germline CDR1 reads SQVTM; CDR2 reads ANQGSEA. The CDR3: CSVEAPGTSAGELFF. The CDR3 nucleotides are TGCAGCGTTGAGGCCCCCGGGACTAGCGCCGGGGAGCTGTTTTTT.

The chain combines TRBV14 with TRBJ2-1, with 10 bases lining up with TRBD2. The germline CDR1 and CDR2 sequences are SGHDN and FVKESK. This CDR3 comprises 19 residues. Trimming removed 1 base from V and 8 bases from J; junction bases left unmatched: 17. CDR3 DNA: TGTGCCAGCAGCCAAGGAATCATAGCGGGGGGCCGGAGGGTATATGAGCAGTTCTTC. It yields the protein CASSQGIIAGGRRVYEQFF.

This clonotype was detected only a few times. The chain has TRBV12-3 or TRBV12-4 and TRBJ1-5; weak D call: TRBD1 (5 bases). The CDR3 contains 14 residues. Between the trimmed V and J ends, which lost 3 bases and 9 bases, there was a span of 15 bases. The CDR3 spells CASSLGGSTGPQHF. The CDR3 DNA sequence: TGTGCCAGCAGTTTGGGGGGATCCACGGGGCCCCAGCATTTT.

The rearrangement uses TRBV20-1 and TRBJ2-2; D remains ambiguous. Germline assignment: CDR1 DFQATT and CDR2 SNEGSKA (reference sequence). Trimming shortened V by 5 bases and J by 8 bases, and 18 bases separated the two germline ends. The CDR3 runs to 14 residues. Here the CDR3 DNA reads TGCAGTGCTTCCAAATCAAGATGGGTAGGGGAGCTGTTTTTT. Its protein is CSASKSRWVGELFF.

This clonotype has ten or more counts. The chain is built from TRBV12-3 or TRBV12-4 and TRBJ2-2; a weak D match, TRBD2 (5 bases). V was shortened by 2 bases and J by 7 bases, with 8 bases between the two germline ends. CDR3 length: 13 amino acids. The CDR3 reads CASSLLGIGELFF. The CDR3 nucleotides read TGTGCCAGCAGTTTACTCGGGATCGGGGAGCTGTTTTTT.

The genes are TRBV28 and TRBJ2-7, with a possible D match to TRBD1 (5 bases). Per germline, CDR1 MDHEN and CDR2 SYDVKM. The CDR3 has 13 residues. The V and J ends lost 7 bases and 0 bases respectively, with 10 bases between them. The CDR3 protein is CASIQGSSYEQYF. DNA for the CDR3: TGTGCCAGCATTCAGGGAAGCTCCTACGAGCAGTACTTC.

This clonotype came up a few times. The chain carries TRBV5-1 and TRBJ1-2; possibly TRBD1 for D (5 bases). The CDR3 covers 14 residues. Germline CDR1 and CDR2: SGHRS and YFSETQ. The V gene lost 4 bases and the J gene lost 4 bases, with 14 bases spanning the gap. CDR3 in amino acids: CASSPRQGAYGYTF. The CDR3 DNA sequence: TGCGCCAGCAGCCCGAGGCAGGGCGCCTATGGCTACACCTTC.

The gene calls are TRBV20-1 and TRBJ2-5; TRBD2 aligns across 8 bases. J was trimmed by 0 bases and V by 6 bases; bases with no gene match: 15. This CDR3 comprises 17 residues. Germline V gene data show CDR1 as DFQATT and CDR2 as SNEGSKA (reference sequence). The CDR3 loop is CSATRTSSSQYQETQYF. For the CDR3, the DNA is TGCAGTGCCACCAGGACTAGCTCTTCCCAGTACCAAGAGACCCAGTACTTC.

This clonotype was recorded a few times. The chain carries TRBV7-2 and TRBJ2-1; maybe TRBD1 (8 bases). This CDR3 comprises 14 residues. The V gene lost 5 bases and the J gene lost 10 bases, with 18 bases spanning the gap. Germline V CDR1 and CDR2: SGHTA, FQGNSA. The CDR3 DNA sequence: TGTGCCAGCAGCCTACAGGGGGGGGCCAGGGAGCAGTTCTTC. Translation: CASSLQGGAREQFF.

This clonotype was observed at least ten times. The V and J genes are TRBV29-1 and TRBJ1-6; perhaps TRBD1 as D (5 bases). The CDR3 loop spans 13 amino acids. The germline V gene encodes CDR1 SQVTM and CDR2 ANQGSEA. V lost 6 bases to trimming and J lost 7 bases, with 13 bases between them. CDR3: CSVSQGGNSPLHF. The CDR3 nucleotides are TGCAGCGTGTCTCAGGGAGGCAATTCACCCCTCCACTTT.

This clonotype was picked up many times. This sequence joins TRBV12-3 or TRBV12-4 and TRBJ1-5; no definite D call. The CDR3 has 12 amino acids. The ends were cut back, 3 bases at V and 6 bases at J, with 6 bases in the middle. The CDR3, as DNA: TGTGCCAGCAGTTTTTCGCGTCAGCCCCAGCATTTT. This sequence encodes CASSFSRQPQHF.

The chain links TRBV6-5 to TRBJ2-7; weak D call: TRBD1 (6 bases). Deletions cut 4 bases from V and 2 bases from J, with 15 bases between. Germline V gene lookup returns CDR1 MNHEY and CDR2 SVGAGI. The length of the CDR3 is 15 residues. CDR3 DNA: TGTGCCAGCAGTTGGACAGCTTTTGACACCTACGAGCAGTACTTC. It yields the protein CASSWTAFDTYEQYF.

In its sample, this clonotype was seen a few times. This chain uses TRBV27 with TRBJ1-4; maybe TRBD1 (5 bases). This CDR3 is built from 15 residues. The germline CDR1 and CDR2 sequences are MNHEY and SMNVEV (reference sequence). Trimming removed 0 bases at V and 6 bases at J, with 11 bases between. DNA of the CDR3: TGTGCCAGCAGTTTATCAGAGGACACCTATGAAAAACTGTTTTTT. This codes for CASSLSEDTYEKLFF.

The gene calls are TRBV7-2 and TRBJ1-5, with D perhaps TRBD1 (5 bases). Trimming removed 3 bases at V and 8 bases at J, with 11 bases between. The CDR3 runs to 13 residues. CDR1 SGHTA and CDR2 FQGNSA come from the germline V gene. The CDR3: CASSFRVTEPQHF. CDR3 sequence (DNA): TGTGCCAGCAGCTTCAGGGTTACCGAGCCCCAGCATTTT.

This clonotype occurred a few times. CDR3: CASSVDKGIAYGYTF. Here the CDR3 DNA reads TGTGCCAGCAGTGTGGACAAGGGGATCGCCTATGGCTACACCTTC. The V call is TRBV6-1, the J call TRBJ1-2; D may be TRBD1 (5 bases). Germline V gives CDR1 MNHNS, CDR2 SASEGT. V was pared by 4 bases and J by 4 bases, with 16 bases between. CDR3 length: 15 residues.

Details on this clonotype: A junction boundary mismatches the germline segment, possibly from a read error. V is TRBV20-1 and J is TRBJ2-4; 8 nucleotides align to TRBD2. The CDR3 contains 13 residues. Germline V lookup: CDR1 DFQATT, CDR2 SNEGSKA (reference sequence). The CDR3 is CSAQREVAGTGSF. The CDR3 coding sequence is TGCAGTGCTCAAAGGGAAGTAGCGGGAACAGGCTCCTTC.

V gene TRBV9 combines with J gene TRBJ2-2; weak D call: TRBD1 (6 bases). Germline lookup yields CDR1 SGDLS and CDR2 YYNGEE. V lost 0 bases and J lost 0, with 9 bases in between. This CDR3 has 16 residues. The CDR3 nucleotides are TGTGCCAGCAGCGTAGGGACAGAAGCGAACACCGGGGAGCTGTTTTTT. Protein sequence: CASSVGTEANTGELFF. The full variable domain, its missing parts supplied by reference TRBV9 and TRBJ2-2, is DSGVTQTPKHLITATGQRVTLRCSPRSGDLSVYWYQQSLDQGLQFLIQYYNGEERAKGNILERFSAQQFPDLHSELNLSSLELGDSALYFCASSVGTEANTGELFFGEGSRLTVL.

The V and J genes are TRBV28 and TRBJ1-5, with D hard to call. The germline V gene encodes CDR1 MDHEN and CDR2 SYDVKM. The CDR3 spans 14 residues. Trimming removed 5 bases at V and 3 bases at J, with 11 bases between. The CDR3 DNA reads TGTGCCAGCAGTCCCGGACGGTTCAATCAGCCCCAGCATTTT. This translates into CASSPGRFNQPQHF.